Following are 9 T cell receptor beta chains from one sample sequenced in a study of cytomegalovirus exposure and HLA in healthy donors. In the PCR, 60 Vbeta and 13 Jbeta primers were used. Profiled with immunoSEQ multiplex PCR; TCRdb holds only in-frame clones, not every one. In the table there are under 150,000 clones, approximately 8.9% of which are singletons. Sequencing was carried out using PBMCs. These TCRs come from a woman aged 40 to 49 in good health and CMV-seropositive.

This clone was recorded a few times. The chain joins TRBV18 to TRBJ2-1, with no clear D. The CDR3 consists of 17 residues. Germline CDR1 KGHSH, CDR2 LQKENI. V was shortened by 6 bases and J by 2 bases, with 20 bases between the two germline ends. The CDR3 DNA reads TGTGCCAGCTCTCAACTTCCCTCTAAACCCCCCTACAATGAGCAGTTCTTC. Its protein is CASSQLPSKPPYNEQFF. Full variable domain (outside the CDR3, taken from reference TRBV18 and TRBJ2-1): NAGVMQNPRHLVRRRGQEARLRCSPMKGHSHVYWYRQLPEEGLKFMVYLQKENIIDESGMPKERFSAEFPKEGPSILRIQQVVRGDSAAYFCASSQLPSKPPYNEQFFGPGTRLTVL.

The sample holds a few counts of this clone. This sequence joins TRBV11-3 and TRBJ2-3, with 10 bases aligning to TRBD2. The V and J ends lost 8 bases and 0 bases, in that order; junction bases with no gene match: 5. The CDR3 is 15 amino acids. Germline CDR1 SGHNT, CDR2 YENEEA. The CDR3 coding sequence is TGTGCCAGCCAGCGGGAGGGGTTGAGCACAGATACGCAGTATTTT. Translated: CASQREGLSTDTQYF. The full variable domain, its missing parts supplied by reference TRBV11-3 and TRBJ2-3, is EAGVVQSPRYKIIEKKQPVAFWCNPISGHNTLYWYLQNLGQGPELLIRYENEEAVDDSQLPKDRFSAERLKGVDSTLKIQPAELGDSAVYLCASQREGLSTDTQYFGPGTRLTVL.

The J gene is TRBJ1-1, the V gene TRBV29-1; D unresolved. The germline CDR1 and CDR2 sequences are SQVTM and ANQGSEA. The CDR3 extends over 10 amino acids. V was trimmed by 7 bases and J by 0 bases, leaving 3 bases between them. CDR3 in amino acids: CSAMNTEAFF. The CDR3 coding sequence is TGCAGCGCCATGAACACTGAAGCTTTCTTT. Combining the CDR3 with reference TRBV29-1 and TRBJ1-1 gives the whole variable domain SAVISQKPSRDICQRGTSLTIQCQVDSQVTMMFWYRQQPGQSLTLIATANQGSEATYESGFVIDKFPISRPNLTFSTLTVSNMSPEDSSIYLCSAMNTEAFFGQGTRLTVV.

This chain links TRBV11-3 with TRBJ1-4, with 8 nucleotides matching TRBD1. Germline lookup yields CDR1 SGHNT and CDR2 YENEEA. V was pared by 5 bases and J by 5 bases, with 7 bases of the junction left unmatched. The CDR3 is made up of 15 amino acids. The CDR3 protein is CASSLATGENEKLFF. The CDR3 coding sequence is TGTGCCAGCAGCCTAGCGACAGGGGAGAATGAAAAACTGTTTTTT.

The chain carries TRBV9 and TRBJ2-2; D possibly corresponds to TRBD2 (6 bases). Germline-derived CDR1 and CDR2 are SGDLS and YYNGEE. The CDR3 runs 16 residues. The V gene lost 1 base and the J gene lost 4 bases, with 14 bases spanning the gap. The DNA of the CDR3 is TGTGCCAGCAGCGTACATGCGGGGCGAGGCACCGGGGAGCTGTTTTTT. Translated, it gives CASSVHAGRGTGELFF. Together with reference TRBV9 and TRBJ2-2, the CDR3 gives the full variable domain: DSGVTQTPKHLITATGQRVTLRCSPRSGDLSVYWYQQSLDQGLQFLIQYYNGEERAKGNILERFSAQQFPDLHSELNLSSLELGDSALYFCASSVHAGRGTGELFFGEGSRLTVL.

The chain joins TRBV7-2 to TRBJ2-2, with 8 bases that match TRBD1. CDR3 length: 16 amino acids. With 5 bases clipped from V and 4 bases from J, the junction kept 9 bases outside the gene matches. Germline CDR1 SGHTA, CDR2 FQGNSA. The CDR3 DNA follows: TGTGCCAGCAGCCCCGGACAGGGAGCATTCACCGGGGAGCTGTTTTTT. Protein: CASSPGQGAFTGELFF.

This clone was counted between two and nine times. Written as DNA, the CDR3 is TGCAGCGTTGACCAGGGACAGGGGGGCTACACCTTC. The encoded protein is CSVDQGQGGYTF. The rearrangement links TRBV29-1 to TRBJ1-2; 10 nucleotides agree with TRBD1. Germline lookup yields CDR1 SQVTM and CDR2 ANQGSEA. The CDR3 length is 12 residues. Trimming at V came to 3 bases and at J to 8 bases, leaving 3 bases not matched to a gene.

This rearrangement joins TRBV7-2 to TRBJ2-1; 8 bases are shared with TRBD1. The V gene's germline CDR1 is SGHTA and CDR2 FQGNSA. This CDR3 comprises 14 residues. The V and J ends lost 5 bases and 8 bases, in that order; junction bases with no gene match: 8. The CDR3 coding sequence is TGTGCCAGCAGCCCGGACAGGGTTAATTATGAGCAGTTCTTC. Its protein is CASSPDRVNYEQFF.

The chain has TRBV11-2 and TRBJ2-1, with D maybe TRBD1 (5 bases). This CDR3 region has 13 residues. CDR1 is SGHAT, CDR2 FQNNGV, per germline. Trimming shortened V by 6 bases and J by 6 bases, and 12 bases separated the two germline ends. CDR3 sequence (DNA): TGTGCCAGCAGTCAAGACAGATCCAATGAGCAGTTCTTC. It is translated as CASSQDRSNEQFF.